These 19 T cell receptor beta chains came from one sample sequenced in a study of tumor and adjacent non-tumor tissue in lung cancer (dated by TCRdb to 2016 to 2019). Libraries were built with multiplex PCR. Sequenced on an Illumina HiSeq 2500. TCRbeta libraries were constructed through three rounds of nested PCR with primers (Table S4) according to protocols modified from ARM-PCR. TCRdb cleaned the public reads at Q25 with fastp, built clones with MiXCR and kept in-frame beta chains. All rows with the same CDR3 protein become a single entry with the most common DNA and genes. The table for this sample lists 200,000 to 250,000 distinct CDR3 sequences; roughly 70% of them were counted only once. The ten largest clones capture about 25% of the sample. RNA was isolated from bulk unsorted tissue, and RNA quality was assessed with a NanoDrop ND-1000 and an Agilent 2100. The sample was lung tumor tissue. The receptor set was obtained from a man aged 55 to 70 with non-small cell lung cancer.

This clonotype was observed at least ten times. The chain links TRBV4-3 to TRBJ2-3; D possibly corresponds to TRBD2 (7 bases). The germline V and J ends were trimmed by 0 bases and 4 bases, with 20 bases remaining between them. Germline lookup yields CDR1 LGHNA and CDR2 YSLEER. CDR3 length: 18 amino acids. The CDR3 protein is CASSQEYGGAVRADTQYF. CDR3 bases: TGCGCCAGCAGCCAAGAGTATGGGGGGGCCGTAAGGGCAGATACGCAGTATTTT.

Turning to this clonotype: One end of the junction varies from germline; a read error may be responsible. The chain uses TRBV6-6 and TRBJ2-3; a possible D gene is TRBD2 (6 bases). The CDR3 loop spans 15 amino acids. The germline V gene encodes CDR1 MNHNY and CDR2 SVGAGI (reference sequence). CDR3 sequence reads: CASSYGSGSTDRQYF. The CDR3 nucleotides read TGTGCCAGCAGTTACGGTAGCGGAAGCACAGATAGGCAGTATTTT.

As concerns this clonotype: Possible read error: a much larger clone is one base away. The chain joins TRBV6-5 to TRBJ2-3, with a weak D call TRBD1 (5 bases). Trimming stripped 7 bases from V and 3 bases from J, with 14 bases between. The CDR3 extends over 14 amino acids. Germline V gives CDR1 MNHEY, CDR2 SVGAGI. CDR3 coding DNA: TGTGCCAGCACTCCGGACATGGGGACAGATACGCAGTATTTT. Translation gives CASTPDMGTDTQYF.

The chain has TRBV11-2 and TRBJ1-1; D is uncertain. This CDR3 is built from 15 residues. The V and J ends lost 8 bases and 3 bases respectively, with 19 bases between them. The germline V gene encodes CDR1 SGHAT and CDR2 FQNNGV. The CDR3 region is CASGLRSYTDTEAFF. The CDR3, as DNA: TGTGCCAGCGGCCTGCGGTCATATACAGACACTGAAGCTTTCTTT.

The chain uses TRBV29-1 and TRBJ2-1; 9 nucleotides align to TRBD2. There are 13 residues in the CDR3. CDR1 and CDR2 from the germline V gene are SQVTM and ANQGSEA. The CDR3 protein is CNTIPAGGYEQFF. CDR3 bases: TGCAACACTATCCCAGCGGGAGGCTATGAGCAGTTCTTC.

Concerning this clonotype itself: A read error is possible here, since a much larger clone lies one base away. The CDR3, as DNA: TGCGTCAGCAGCCAAGTGACTAGACAGGAAAACATTCAGTACTTC. The encoded protein is CVSSQVTRQENIQYF. V is TRBV4-1 and J is TRBJ2-4; D possibly uses TRBD1 or TRBD2 (6 bases each). The CDR3 sequence is 15 residues long. The germline CDR1 and CDR2 sequences are MGHRA and YSYEKL.

V and J are TRBV11-2 and TRBJ2-5; 7 bases are shared with TRBD2. CDR1 is SGHAT and CDR2 is FQNNGV in the germline V gene. The CDR3 sequence is 14 residues long. Germline trimming cut 5 bases from V and 4 bases from J; bases unmatched to any gene: 7. The CDR3 protein is CASSGGGYLETQYF. CDR3 bases: TGTGCCAGCAGCGGGGGAGGGTACCTAGAGACCCAGTACTTC.

Details on this clonotype: The junction departs from the called germline gene at one end, perhaps through a read error. This chain connects TRBV12-3 or TRBV12-4 to TRBJ2-3, with D hard to call. This CDR3 contains 11 residues. The DNA for the CDR3 is TGTGCCAGCAGGCGTACAGATACGCGGTATTTT. This translates into CASRRTDTRYF.

This clonotype was picked up many times. The rearrangement uses TRBV28 and TRBJ1-6; 9 nucleotides line up with TRBD1. The V gene's germline CDR1 is MDHEN and CDR2 SYDVKM. V shed 2 bases, J shed 9 bases, and the junction held 5 bases outside the gene matches. This CDR3 spans 15 amino acids. The chain's CDR3 is CASSLMGQGASPLHF. The CDR3 coding sequence is TGTGCCAGCAGTTTAATGGGACAGGGTGCTTCACCCCTCCACTTT.

The rearrangement uses TRBV20-1 and TRBJ2-7; 8 positions agree with TRBD2. The CDR3 runs to 15 residues. Germline V lookup: CDR1 DFQATT, CDR2 SNEGSKA (reference sequence). After removal of 8 bases from V and 9 bases from J, the junction contained 21 bases not matched to a gene. This chain's CDR3 is CSTIRSSGSLNVQYF. In nucleotides, the CDR3 is TGCAGTACTATAAGGTCCAGCGGGAGTCTGAACGTGCAGTACTTC.

On this clonotype: A much larger clone is a single base away; this may be a read error. The chain uses TRBV20-1 and TRBJ2-3; D is possibly TRBD1 (6 bases). This CDR3 has 14 residues. Looked up from germline, CDR1 is DFQATT and CDR2 is SNEGSKA (reference sequence). For the CDR3, the DNA is TGCAGTGGCAGGGGACGCACCCTCACAGATATGCAGTATTTT. Translated: CSGRGRTLTDMQYF.

Notes on this clonotype: A junction end diverges from the germline sequence, so it may reflect a read error. The genes are TRBV4-3 and TRBJ2-2; D is unresolved. CDR1 and CDR2 from the germline V gene are LGHNA and YSLEER. This CDR3 region has 16 residues. The CDR3 DNA follows: TGTGCCAGCAGCCAAGAATTCAGAACGAACACCGAGGAGCTGTTTTTT. Translated: CASSQEFRTNTEELFF.

As regards this clonotype: Possible read error: a much larger clone is one base away. The chain recombines TRBV4-3 with TRBJ2-1, with TRBD2 identical over 13 bases. From germline, CDR1 is LGHNA and CDR2 YSLEER. The CDR3 length is 15 residues. The junction had 8 bases not matched to a gene; V was cut back by 4 bases and J by 11 bases. The CDR3 reads CASSRTTSGRNQQFF. In nucleotides, the CDR3 is TGCGCCAGCAGCCGAACGACTAGCGGGAGGAATCAGCAGTTCTTC.

Concerning this clonotype itself: It may be a read error: a sequence one base away is much more abundant. The CDR3 does not close with the conserved phenylalanine or tryptophan, likely indicating a read error. This chain joins TRBV20-1 and TRBJ1-6; D is ambiguous. CDR1 and CDR2 from the germline V gene are DFQATT and SNEGSKA (reference sequence). This CDR3 has 13 residues. V was shortened by 2 bases and J by 3 bases, with 5 bases between the two germline ends. CDR3 coding DNA: TGCAGTGCTAGACAGTTCTATAATTCACCCCTCCACTAT. Translated, it gives CSARQFYNSPLHY.

The sample holds a few counts of this clonotype. V and J are TRBV20-1 and TRBJ2-1; the D gene is possibly TRBD2 (7 bases). Between the trimmed V and J ends, which lost 3 bases and 3 bases, there was a span of 18 bases. This CDR3 has 16 amino acids. From germline, CDR1 is DFQATT and CDR2 SNEGSKA (reference sequence). CDR3 bases: TGCAGTGCTAGGGGTAGAGGGGGGGCCCTCTACAATGAGCAGTTCTTC. Translating it yields CSARGRGGALYNEQFF.

This clonotype was found once. A much larger clone lies one base from this, so it may be a read error. The rearrangement joins TRBV20-1 to TRBJ2-5; TRBD2 aligns across 9 bases. This CDR3 is 14 amino acids long. Germline assignment: CDR1 DFQATT and CDR2 SNEGSKA (reference sequence). Here the CDR3 DNA reads TGCAATGCTCCGGAGACTAGCGGCATAGAGACCCAGTACTTC. It encodes CNAPETSGIETQYF.

V and J are TRBV5-1 and TRBJ2-7; 7 nucleotides match TRBD1. Germline CDR1 reads SGHRS; CDR2 reads YFSETQ. V lost 8 bases, J lost 2 bases, and 13 bases stayed unmatched. The CDR3 has 15 residues. The CDR3 region is CASSNTGDGTYEQYF. In DNA form, the CDR3 reads TGCGCCAGTAGCAATACAGGGGACGGGACCTACGAGCAGTACTTC.

Only one count was recorded for this clonotype. Being one base from a much bigger clone, this may be a read error. This chain's CDR3 is CAWSRGSSYNGQFF. The CDR3 region has the DNA TGTGCCTGGAGTCGGGGGAGCTCCTACAATGGGCAGTTCTTC. This rearrangement joins TRBV30 to TRBJ2-1; D is perhaps TRBD2 (6 bases). Per the germline V gene, CDR1 is GTSNPN and CDR2 is SVGIG (reference sequence). CDR3 size: 14 residues. Together with reference TRBV30 and TRBJ2-1, the CDR3 gives the full variable domain: SQTIHQWPATLVQPVGSPLSLECTVEGTSNPNLYWYRQAAGRGLQLLFYSVGIGQISSEVPQNLSASRPQDRQFILSSKKLLLSDSGFYLCAWSRGSSYNGQFFGPGTRLTVL.

The chain links TRBV5-4 to TRBJ2-5; 8 positions match TRBD2. The germline V gene encodes CDR1 SGHNT and CDR2 YYREEE (reference sequence). This CDR3 has 14 amino acids. The trim removed 3 bases at V and 5 bases at J, leaving 6 bases unmatched. The CDR3 region has the DNA TGTGCCAGCAGCTGGCGGGGGGCCGGGGAGACCCAGTACTTC. Protein sequence: CASSWRGAGETQYF.